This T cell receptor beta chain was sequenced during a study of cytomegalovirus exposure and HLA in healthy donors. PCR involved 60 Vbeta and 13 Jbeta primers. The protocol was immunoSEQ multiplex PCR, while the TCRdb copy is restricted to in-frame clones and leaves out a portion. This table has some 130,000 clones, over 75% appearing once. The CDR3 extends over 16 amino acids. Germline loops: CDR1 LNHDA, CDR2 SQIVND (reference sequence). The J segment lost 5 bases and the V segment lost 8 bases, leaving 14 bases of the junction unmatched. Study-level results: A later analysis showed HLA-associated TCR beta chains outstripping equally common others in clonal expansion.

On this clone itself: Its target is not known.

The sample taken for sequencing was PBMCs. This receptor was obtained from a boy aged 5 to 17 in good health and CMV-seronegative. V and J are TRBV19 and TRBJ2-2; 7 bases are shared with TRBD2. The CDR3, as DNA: TGTGCCAGTCTGATATCGGGCGGGGGTAGTACCGGGGAGCTGTTTTTT. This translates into CASLISGGGSTGELFF. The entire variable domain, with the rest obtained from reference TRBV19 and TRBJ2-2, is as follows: DGGITQSPKYLFRKEGQNVTLSCEQNLNHDAMYWYRQDPGQGLRLIYYSQIVNDFQKGDIAEGYSVSREKKESFPLTVTSAQKNPTAFYLCASLISGGGSTGELFFGEGSRLTVL.